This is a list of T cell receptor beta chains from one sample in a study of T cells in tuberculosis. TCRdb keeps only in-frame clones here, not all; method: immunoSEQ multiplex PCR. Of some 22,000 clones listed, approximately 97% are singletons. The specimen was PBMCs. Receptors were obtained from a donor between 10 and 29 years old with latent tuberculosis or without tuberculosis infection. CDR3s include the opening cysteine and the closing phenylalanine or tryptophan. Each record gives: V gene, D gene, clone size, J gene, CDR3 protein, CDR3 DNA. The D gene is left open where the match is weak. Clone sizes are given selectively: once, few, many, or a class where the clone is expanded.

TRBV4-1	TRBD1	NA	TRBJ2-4	CASSPGTAYAKNIQYF	TGCGCCAGCAGCCCAGGGACAGCATACGCCAAAAACATTCAGTACTTC
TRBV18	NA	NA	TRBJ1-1	CASSPVHGGNTEAFF	TGTGCCAGCTCACCAGTGCACGGGGGGAACACTGAAGCTTTCTTT
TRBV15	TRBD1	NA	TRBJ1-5	CATSTDRQGHLLPQHF	TGTGCCACCAGCACGGATCGACAGGGGCATTTATTGCCCCAGCATTTT
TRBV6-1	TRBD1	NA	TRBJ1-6	CASSEATGVGTLHF	TGTGCCAGCAGTGAAGCGACAGGGGTGGGGACCCTCCACTTT
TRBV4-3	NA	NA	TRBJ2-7	CASSPSRVSRAYEQYF	TGCGCCAGCAGCCCTTCTCGGGTTTCACGGGCCTACGAGCAGTACTTC
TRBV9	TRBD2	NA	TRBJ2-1	CASSPRGGAYNEQFF	TGTGCCAGCAGCCCCCGGGGGGGGGCGTACAATGAGCAGTTCTTC
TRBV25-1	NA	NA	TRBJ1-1	CASSVQPGTEAFF	TGTGCCAGCAGTGTTCAACCGGGGACTGAAGCTTTCTTT
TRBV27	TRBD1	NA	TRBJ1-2	CASSRTGGPTEGYTF	TGTGCCAGCTCTAGGACAGGGGGCCCGACGGAGGGCTACACCTTC
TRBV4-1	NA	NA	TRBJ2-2	CASSRVTGELFF	TGCGCCAGCAGCCGAGTCACCGGGGAGCTGTTTTTT
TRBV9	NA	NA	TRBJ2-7	CASSVGRGNSLLSYEQYF	TGTGCCAGCAGCGTAGGCAGGGGTAACTCCCTGCTCTCCTACGAGCAGTACTTC
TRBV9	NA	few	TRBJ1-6	CASSVMDNSYNSPLHF	TGTGCCAGCAGCGTCATGGACAACTCCTATAATTCACCCCTCCACTTT
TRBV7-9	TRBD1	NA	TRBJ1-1	CASSSPGTGSTEAFF	TGTGCCAGCAGTTCTCCCGGGACAGGGTCGACTGAAGCTTTCTTT
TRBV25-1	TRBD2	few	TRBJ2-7	CASNPGGWRNEQYF	TGTGCCAGCAATCCGGGAGGGTGGAGGAACGAGCAGTACTTC
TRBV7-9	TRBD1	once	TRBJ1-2	CASSLDAWDRGLYGYTF	TGTGCCAGCAGCTTAGACGCCTGGGACAGGGGGCTTTATGGCTACACCTTC
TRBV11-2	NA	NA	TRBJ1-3	CASSTDDGSGNTIYF	TGTGCCAGCAGCACAGACGACGGCTCTGGAAACACCATATATTTT
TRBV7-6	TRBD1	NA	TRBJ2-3	CASSLNRGPTDTQYF	TGTGCCAGCAGCTTAAACAGGGGGCCCACAGATACGCAGTATTTT
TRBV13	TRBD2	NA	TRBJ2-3	CASTRGGGPDTQYF	TGTGCCAGTACCCGGGGGGGTGGCCCAGATACGCAGTATTTT
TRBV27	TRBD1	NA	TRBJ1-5	CASSSTRGQGSRHQPQHF	TGTGCCAGCAGCTCTACCCGGGGACAGGGTTCGAGGCATCAGCCCCAGCATTTT
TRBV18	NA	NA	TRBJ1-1	CASSRDMNTEAFF	TGTGCCAGCTCAAGGGACATGAACACTGAAGCTTTCTTT
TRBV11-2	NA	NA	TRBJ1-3	CASSPLRDTASGNTIYF	TGTGCCAGCAGCCCTCTCCGGGACACGGCCTCTGGAAACACCATATATTTT
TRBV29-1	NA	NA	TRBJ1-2	CSVPGDGYTF	TGCAGCGTCCCAGGGGATGGCTACACCTTC
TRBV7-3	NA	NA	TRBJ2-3	CASSFPGASNGDTQYF	TGTGCCAGCAGTTTCCCTGGGGCCTCCAATGGAGATACGCAGTATTTT
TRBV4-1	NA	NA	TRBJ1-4	CASSGREGRRNEKLFF	TGCGCCAGCAGCGGCCGGGAGGGGAGGCGTAATGAAAAACTGTTTTTT
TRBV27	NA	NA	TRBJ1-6	CASSLDYPGGNSPLHF	TGTGCCAGCAGTTTGGATTACCCGGGGGGCAATTCACCCCTCCACTTT
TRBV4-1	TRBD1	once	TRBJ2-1	CASTIGDRLGVDEQFF	TGCGCCAGCACCATCGGGGACAGGTTAGGTGTAGATGAGCAGTTCTTC
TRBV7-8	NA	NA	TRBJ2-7	CASSQGGFEQYF	TGTGCCAGCAGCCAAGGAGGGTTCGAGCAGTACTTC
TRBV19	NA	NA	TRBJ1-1	CASEDSMNTEAFF	TGTGCCAGTGAAGACAGCATGAACACTGAAGCTTTCTTT
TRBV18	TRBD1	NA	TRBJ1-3	CASSPGTGSGNTIYF	TGTGCCAGCTCACCCGGGACAGGGTCTGGAAACACCATATATTTT
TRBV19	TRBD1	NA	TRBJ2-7	CASSTSDRNVLF	TGTGCCAGTAGTACCTCGGACAGGAACGTTCTCTTC
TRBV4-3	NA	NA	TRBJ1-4	CASSQVTFEKLFF	TGCGCCAGCAGCCAAGTGACTTTCGAAAAACTGTTTTTT
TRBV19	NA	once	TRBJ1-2	CASGPTGNYGYTF	TGTGCCAGTGGACCCACAGGAAACTATGGCTACACCTTC
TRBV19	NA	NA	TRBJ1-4	CASSIGGTTNEKLFF	TGTGCCAGTAGTATAGGCGGCACAACTAATGAAAAACTGTTTTTT
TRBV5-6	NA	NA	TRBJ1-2	CASSGPGRDGYTF	TGTGCCAGCAGCGGCCCCGGCAGGGATGGCTACACCTTC
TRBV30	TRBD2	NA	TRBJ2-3	CAWKVAGDYSRTDTQYF	TGTGCCTGGAAGGTAGCGGGAGATTACAGTAGGACAGATACGCAGTATTTT
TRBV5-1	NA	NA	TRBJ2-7	CASSAQGYEQYF	TGCGCCAGCAGCGCACAGGGCTACGAGCAGTACTTC
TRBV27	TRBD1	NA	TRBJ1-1	CASSPRDRATEAFF	TGTGCCAGCAGTCCCCGGGACAGGGCCACTGAAGCTTTCTTT
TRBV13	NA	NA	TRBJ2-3	CASSLATHASATDTQYF	TGTGCCAGCAGCTTAGCCACCCACGCTAGCGCCACAGATACGCAGTATTTT
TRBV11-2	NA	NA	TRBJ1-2	CASSLIDSYGYTF	TGTGCCAGCAGCTTGATTGACAGTTATGGCTACACCTTC
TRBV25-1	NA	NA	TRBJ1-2	CASSEGRIARGYTF	TGTGCCAGCAGTGAAGGGAGGATAGCAAGAGGCTACACCTTC
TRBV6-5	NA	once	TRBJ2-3	CASSTDRDTQYF	TGTGCCAGCAGTACCGACAGAGATACGCAGTATTTT
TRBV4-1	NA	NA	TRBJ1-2	CASSQIGNGVYGYTF	TGCGCCAGCAGCCAAATTGGAAACGGGGTCTATGGCTACACCTTC
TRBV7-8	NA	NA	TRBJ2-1	CASSYTLGDISSLNEQFF	TGTGCCAGCAGCTATACCCTCGGCGACATCTCTTCTCTTAATGAGCAGTTCTTC
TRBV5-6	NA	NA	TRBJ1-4	CASIHSSSELGGRYEKLFF	TGTGCCAGCATCCATTCTTCTTCGGAATTGGGGGGACGATATGAAAAACTGTTTTTT
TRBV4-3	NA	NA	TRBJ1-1	CASSQEGVRGNTEAFF	TGCGCCAGCAGCCAAGAAGGGGTCAGGGGCAACACTGAAGCTTTCTTT
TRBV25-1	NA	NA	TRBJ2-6	CASSDQGTSGANVLTF	TGTGCCAGCAGTGATCAGGGAACCTCTGGGGCCAACGTCCTGACTTTC